This TCR beta chain is drawn from a study of Ad26.COV2.S vaccination and SARS-CoV-2 variants. Study as a whole: Each vaccinee took Ad26.COV2.S intramuscularly, once or twice 56 days apart.

Details on this clone: Its antigen remains unknown.

Noted treatment: around 19 received Ad26.COV2.S at low or high dose, single or two shots; roughly 5 received placebo; per-sample allocation not given. Specimens were obtained on day 63 following the first vaccine or placebo injection. Donation was by an adult aged 18-55 years who was in Boston. Study-wide results and caveats: Analyses that measured TCR breadth and depth may have underestimated total T cell responses. In vaccinated individuals, spike-specific CD8+ and CD4+ T cell responses reportedly displayed substantial breadth.

Profiling relied on immunoSEQ multiplex PCR, and the TCRdb table lists in-frame clones only, not all of them. The sample holds some 450,000 clones, roughly 91% seen once. In germline, CDR1 is SQVTM, CDR2 ANQGSEA. V lost 4 bases to trimming and J lost 2 bases, with 8 bases between them. CDR3 length: 12 residues. J is TRBJ2-5 and V is TRBV29-1; D call uncertain. The specimen was peripheral blood, collected in a trial of Ad26.COV2.S vaccine versus placebo. The sequence came from a person between 18 and 65 years old who received the Ad26.COV2.S COVID-19 vaccine or a placebo. The CDR3 is CSVVTVQETQYF. CDR3 DNA: TGCAGCGTTGTGACGGTACAAGAGACCCAGTACTTC.